This entry describes one T cell receptor (beta chain). The data were taken from a study of blood T cell repertoires in COVID-19. Germline loops: CDR1 SGHVS, CDR2 FQNEAQ. V was shortened by 5 bases and J by 2 bases, with 16 bases between the two germline ends. This CDR3 region has 16 residues. Sequencing used immunoSEQ multiplex PCR; TCRdb keeps in-frame clones, though not all of them. Among about 440,000 clones listed, 87% were seen once. The source is a woman in her late teens or twenties with acute COVID-19. The specimen was PBMCs or T cells enriched from blood (not recorded which). The chain is built from TRBV7-8 and TRBJ1-3, with no clear D. The CDR3 reads CASSAAGYLTGNTIYF. The CDR3 coding sequence is TGTGCCAGCAGCGCCGCAGGCTACTTAACTGGAAACACCATATATTTT.